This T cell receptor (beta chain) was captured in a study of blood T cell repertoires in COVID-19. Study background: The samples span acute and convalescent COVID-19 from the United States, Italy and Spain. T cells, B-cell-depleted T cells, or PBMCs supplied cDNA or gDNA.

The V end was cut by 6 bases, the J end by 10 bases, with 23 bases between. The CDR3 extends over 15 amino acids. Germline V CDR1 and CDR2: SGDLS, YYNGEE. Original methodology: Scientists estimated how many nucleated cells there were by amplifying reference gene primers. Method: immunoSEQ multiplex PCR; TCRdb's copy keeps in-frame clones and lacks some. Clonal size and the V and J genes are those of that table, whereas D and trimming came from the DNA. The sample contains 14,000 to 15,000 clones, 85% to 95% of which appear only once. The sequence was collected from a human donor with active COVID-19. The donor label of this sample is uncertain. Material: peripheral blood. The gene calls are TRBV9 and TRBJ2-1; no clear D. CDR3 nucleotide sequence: TGTGCCAGCATTCGTAGCCCGTCAGAGGCTACAGAGCAGTTCTTC. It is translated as CASIRSPSEATEQFF.